Listed below are T cell receptor beta chains from one sample, sequenced in a study of blood T cell repertoires in COVID-19. Assay: immunoSEQ multiplex PCR; the TCRdb copy retains only in-frame clones and omits some. The sample consists of 40,000 to 55,000 clones, about 85% of them appearing once. The sequenced sample was peripheral blood. The source of these receptors is a woman older than 75 with acute or convalescent COVID-19. The CDR3 runs from the conserved cysteine through the conserved F or W. Each record gives: D gene, J gene, V gene, clone size, CDR3 DNA, CDR3 protein. The D gene is left open where the match is weak. Clone size is not always given. Where it is, it says once, few, many or a class for expanded clones.

D gene: TRBD1
J gene: TRBJ2-7
V gene: TRBV30
clone size: NA
CDR3 DNA: TGTGCCTGGAGTGTACTGGACAGGATATACGAGCAGTACTTC
CDR3 protein: CAWSVLDRIYEQYF

D gene: NA
J gene: TRBJ1-5
V gene: TRBV10-3
clone size: NA
CDR3 DNA: TGTGCCATCAGTGAGAGGTTTTTCGTAGGGGATCAGCCCCAGCATTTT
CDR3 protein: CAISERFFVGDQPQHF

D gene: NA
J gene: TRBJ1-1
V gene: TRBV19
clone size: NA
CDR3 DNA: TGTGCCAGTAGGGGATCTACAGGGAACACTGAAGCTTTCTTT
CDR3 protein: CASRGSTGNTEAFF

D gene: NA
J gene: TRBJ2-5
V gene: TRBV6-2/TRBV6-3
clone size: NA
CDR3 DNA: TGTGCCAGCAGCTCTCCACACCGAACAGGGGAGACCCAGTACTTC
CDR3 protein: CASSSPHRTGETQYF

D gene: TRBD2
J gene: TRBJ2-1
V gene: TRBV10-3
clone size: NA
CDR3 DNA: TGTGCCATCAGTGGGGCTAGCGGGGAGGCACATTTGGATGAGCAGTTCTTC
CDR3 protein: CAISGASGEAHLDEQFF

D gene: TRBD2
J gene: TRBJ2-3
V gene: TRBV5-1
clone size: once
CDR3 DNA: TGCGCCAGCAGCGTGGGACTAGCCGCAGATACGCAGTATTTT
CDR3 protein: CASSVGLAADTQYF

D gene: NA
J gene: TRBJ2-1
V gene: TRBV6-5
clone size: NA
CDR3 DNA: TGTGCCAGCAGTTTATCCTGGGGGGACCCGGAGTTTGAGCAGTTCTTC
CDR3 protein: CASSLSWGDPEFEQFF

D gene: TRBD2
J gene: TRBJ2-3
V gene: TRBV7-8
clone size: NA
CDR3 DNA: TGTGCCAGCAGCTCGACACCACGTAGCGGGAGATTTGGAGATACGCAGTATTTT
CDR3 protein: CASSSTPRSGRFGDTQYF

D gene: TRBD1
J gene: TRBJ1-5
V gene: TRBV19
clone size: once
CDR3 DNA: TGTGCCAGTAGTATAGGGACAGGGATACAGCCCCAGCATTTT
CDR3 protein: CASSIGTGIQPQHF

D gene: TRBD1
J gene: TRBJ1-1
V gene: TRBV27
clone size: once
CDR3 DNA: TGTGCCAGCAGCCCAGACAGGGCAAACACTGAAGCTTTCTTT
CDR3 protein: CASSPDRANTEAFF

D gene: NA
J gene: TRBJ1-3
V gene: TRBV6-1
clone size: NA
CDR3 DNA: TGTGCCAGCAGTGTTTTTGCCGGGGACTCTGGAAACACCATATATTTT
CDR3 protein: CASSVFAGDSGNTIYF

D gene: TRBD2
J gene: TRBJ2-2
V gene: TRBV18
clone size: NA
CDR3 DNA: TGTGCCAGCTCACCGCAGACTAGCGGGAGCGGCGGGGAGCTGTTTTTT
CDR3 protein: CASSPQTSGSGGELFF

D gene: TRBD1
J gene: TRBJ1-2
V gene: TRBV5-1
clone size: NA
CDR3 DNA: TGCGCCAGCAGCCAAAATCCCGGGACAGTCAACTATGGCTACACCTTC
CDR3 protein: CASSQNPGTVNYGYTF

D gene: NA
J gene: TRBJ1-1
V gene: TRBV30
clone size: NA
CDR3 DNA: TGTGCCTGGAGTGTCACGCAGGGGTCCACTGAAGCTTTCTTT
CDR3 protein: CAWSVTQGSTEAFF

D gene: NA
J gene: TRBJ2-1
V gene: TRBV19
clone size: NA
CDR3 DNA: TGTGCCAGTAGGGACTTAAAGAACCACAATGAGCAGTTCTTC
CDR3 protein: CASRDLKNHNEQFF

D gene: TRBD1
J gene: TRBJ1-4
V gene: TRBV5-4
clone size: NA
CDR3 DNA: TGTGCCAGCAAGAACAGGGACAGGGGGTCGACTAATGAAAAACTGTTTTTT
CDR3 protein: CASKNRDRGSTNEKLFF

D gene: TRBD1
J gene: TRBJ1-1
V gene: TRBV19
clone size: NA
CDR3 DNA: TGTGCCAGTAGCGACAGGGGGCCGACTGAAGCTTTCTTT
CDR3 protein: CASSDRGPTEAFF

D gene: TRBD1
J gene: TRBJ2-3
V gene: TRBV15
clone size: NA
CDR3 DNA: TGTGCCACCAACCTGGACAGGGTCGCAGATACGCAGTATTTT
CDR3 protein: CATNLDRVADTQYF

D gene: NA
J gene: TRBJ1-2
V gene: TRBV5-6
clone size: NA
CDR3 DNA: TGTGCCAGCAGCTTGAGGGGGGGCGCCGTTGTGTATGGCTACACCTTC
CDR3 protein: CASSLRGGAVVYGYTF

D gene: NA
J gene: TRBJ1-3
V gene: TRBV3-1/TRBV3-2
clone size: few
CDR3 DNA: TGTGCCAGCAGCCACAGGGAACCTACTGGAAACACCATATATTTT
CDR3 protein: CASSHREPTGNTIYF

D gene: NA
J gene: TRBJ2-2
V gene: TRBV29-1
clone size: few
CDR3 DNA: TGCAGCGCCATGAACACCGGGGAGCTGTTTTTT
CDR3 protein: CSAMNTGELFF

D gene: TRBD2
J gene: TRBJ2-1
V gene: TRBV2
clone size: NA
CDR3 DNA: TGTGCCAGCAGTGAACTAGCGGGAGGACATCAACGTACCTACAATGAGCAGTTCTTC
CDR3 protein: CASSELAGGHQRTYNEQFF

D gene: NA
J gene: TRBJ1-2
V gene: TRBV9
clone size: few
CDR3 DNA: TGTGCCAGCAGCATTGACGTCGGGGGCTACACCTTC
CDR3 protein: CASSIDVGGYTF

D gene: TRBD2
J gene: TRBJ2-3
V gene: TRBV5-1
clone size: NA
CDR3 DNA: TGCGCCAGCAGCCCGACGTCTAGCGGGAGGGCCATAGATACGCAGTATTTT
CDR3 protein: CASSPTSSGRAIDTQYF

D gene: NA
J gene: TRBJ2-4
V gene: TRBV28
clone size: NA
CDR3 DNA: TGTGCCAGCAGTTCGGGGGGCGGGGCCCAAAACATTCAGTACTTC
CDR3 protein: CASSSGGGAQNIQYF

D gene: NA
J gene: TRBJ2-1
V gene: TRBV9
clone size: NA
CDR3 DNA: TGTGCCAGCAGCGTAGAGGGAGCCTCCTACAATGAGCAGTTCTTC
CDR3 protein: CASSVEGASYNEQFF

D gene: TRBD1
J gene: TRBJ2-7
V gene: TRBV3-1/TRBV3-2
clone size: NA
CDR3 DNA: TGTGCCAGCAGAGGATTCCGGACAGGGGGCGCTTACGAGCAGTACTTC
CDR3 protein: CASRGFRTGGAYEQYF

D gene: TRBD1
J gene: TRBJ1-1
V gene: TRBV7-6
clone size: once
CDR3 DNA: TGTGCCAGCAGCTCCACAGGGGGCGGGAGGACTGAAGCTTTCTTT
CDR3 protein: CASSSTGGGRTEAFF

D gene: NA
J gene: TRBJ2-7
V gene: TRBV4-2
clone size: NA
CDR3 DNA: TGTGCCAGCAGCTCCCCAGCGGAGCAGTACTTC
CDR3 protein: CASSSPAEQYF

D gene: NA
J gene: TRBJ1-2
V gene: TRBV3-1/TRBV3-2
clone size: NA
CDR3 DNA: TGTGCCAGCAGCCAAACTCCGAGTGGGGGGGCTAACTATGGCTACACCTTC
CDR3 protein: CASSQTPSGGANYGYTF

D gene: TRBD1
J gene: TRBJ2-7
V gene: TRBV11-2
clone size: NA
CDR3 DNA: TGTGCCAGCAGCTTAGATCGGGACAGGGGGTTCTCCTCCTACGAGCAGTACTTC
CDR3 protein: CASSLDRDRGFSSYEQYF

D gene: TRBD1
J gene: TRBJ1-2
V gene: TRBV7-2
clone size: NA
CDR3 DNA: TGTGCCAGCAGCTTAGGGCAGGGGGGCCATGGCTACACCTTC
CDR3 protein: CASSLGQGGHGYTF

D gene: NA
J gene: TRBJ2-1
V gene: TRBV19
clone size: NA
CDR3 DNA: TGTGCCAGTAGTATTCAGGGGGGTGAGCAGTTCTTC
CDR3 protein: CASSIQGGEQFF

D gene: NA
J gene: TRBJ2-4
V gene: TRBV12-3/TRBV12-4
clone size: NA
CDR3 DNA: TGTGCCAGCAGGACCAGGGACATTCAGTACTTC
CDR3 protein: CASRTRDIQYF

D gene: TRBD1
J gene: TRBJ2-5
V gene: TRBV4-2
clone size: NA
CDR3 DNA: TGTGCCAGCAGCCAACCGGGACAGGGTCAAGAGACCCAGTACTTC
CDR3 protein: CASSQPGQGQETQYF

D gene: TRBD2
J gene: TRBJ2-1
V gene: TRBV6-6
clone size: NA
CDR3 DNA: TGTGCCAGCAGTTACGCCCCTAGCGGGGGGGTTGAGCAGTTCTTC
CDR3 protein: CASSYAPSGGVEQFF

D gene: TRBD2
J gene: TRBJ2-3
V gene: TRBV20-1
clone size: once
CDR3 DNA: TGCAGTGCTAGTGGACTAGCGGGCACAGATACGCAGTATTTT
CDR3 protein: CSASGLAGTDTQYF

D gene: NA
J gene: TRBJ2-7
V gene: TRBV6-6
clone size: few
CDR3 DNA: TGTGCCAGCAGTTATTCGACTTTCTATGAGCAGTACTTC
CDR3 protein: CASSYSTFYEQYF

D gene: NA
J gene: TRBJ1-5
V gene: TRBV6-5
clone size: NA
CDR3 DNA: TGTGCCAGCAACAGACAGCCCCAGCATTTT
CDR3 protein: CASNRQPQHF